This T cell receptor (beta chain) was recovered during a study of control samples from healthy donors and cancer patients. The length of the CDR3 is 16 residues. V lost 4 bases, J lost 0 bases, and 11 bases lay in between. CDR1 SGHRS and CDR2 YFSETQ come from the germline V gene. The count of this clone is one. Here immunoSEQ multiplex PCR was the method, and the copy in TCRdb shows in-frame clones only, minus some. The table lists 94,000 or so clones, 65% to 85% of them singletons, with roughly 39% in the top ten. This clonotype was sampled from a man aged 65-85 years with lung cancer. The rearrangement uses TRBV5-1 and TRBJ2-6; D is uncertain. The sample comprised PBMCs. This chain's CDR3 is CASSAKEYSGANVLTF. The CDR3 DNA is TGCGCCAGCAGCGCTAAAGAATACTCTGGGGCCAACGTCCTGACTTTC.